One sample yielded the 7 T cell receptor beta chains listed below, sequenced in a study of cytomegalovirus exposure and HLA in healthy donors. Primers included in the PCR were 60 Vbeta and 13 Jbeta primers. Assay: immunoSEQ multiplex PCR; the TCRdb copy retains only in-frame clones and omits some. The sample yields some 190,000 clones, about 88% seen once. The specimen was PBMCs. These receptors were taken from a woman younger than 35 in good health and CMV-seronegative.

The V and J genes are TRBV29-1 and TRBJ2-3; no reliable D call. Germline assignment: CDR1 SQVTM and CDR2 ANQGSEA. Trimming pared 4 bases from V and 0 bases from J, leaving 5 bases between. The CDR3 is 12 amino acids. The CDR3 here is CSVAVSTDTQYF. The CDR3 DNA reads TGCAGCGTTGCGGTGAGCACAGATACGCAGTATTTT.

A single count supports this clone. This chain links TRBV5-6 with TRBJ1-1; D unclear. The CDR3 has 14 amino acids. The V end was cut by 1 base, the J end by 6 bases, with 13 bases between. The germline CDR1 and CDR2 sequences are SGHDT and YYEEEE. The CDR3 region has the DNA TGTGCCAGCAGCTTGATCCGACTAATACCTGAAGCTTTCTTT. Its translation: CASSLIRLIPEAFF.

This rearrangement joins TRBV30 to TRBJ2-6; D is unresolved. This CDR3 spans 15 amino acids. Trimming took off 0 bases at V and 2 bases at J, with 8 bases between the two ends. Germline loops: CDR1 GTSNPN, CDR2 SVGIG (reference sequence). This chain's CDR3 is CAWSVTYAGANVLTF. The CDR3 nucleotides read TGTGCCTGGAGTGTTACCTACGCTGGGGCCAACGTCCTGACTTTC.

This clone occurred a few times. This chain connects TRBV2 to TRBJ1-4; 7 bases align to TRBD1. From germline, CDR1 is SNHLY and CDR2 FYNNEI. V shed 6 bases, J shed 5 bases, and the junction held 6 bases outside the gene matches. This CDR3 region has 14 residues. CDR3 sequence: CASRAGGGNEKLFF. The CDR3 nucleotides are TGTGCCAGCAGGGCAGGGGGAGGAAATGAAAAACTGTTTTTT. Together with reference TRBV2 and TRBJ1-4, the CDR3 gives the full variable domain: EPEVTQTPSHQVTQMGQEVILRCVPISNHLYFYWYRQILGQKVEFLVSFYNNEISEKSEIFDDQFSVERPDGSNFTLKIRSTKLEDSAMYFCASRAGGGNEKLFFGSGTQLSVL.

The chain recombines TRBV6-1 with TRBJ2-7; D is perhaps TRBD1 (5 bases). V lost 1 base and J lost 3, with 13 bases in between. The CDR3 sequence is 15 residues long. In germline, CDR1 is MNHNS, CDR2 SASEGT. Here the CDR3 DNA reads TGTGCCAGCAGTGAAGGGACCACAGGCTACTACGAGCAGTACTTC. As protein: CASSEGTTGYYEQYF.

The rearrangement links TRBV11-3 to TRBJ2-3; D is unresolved. Trimming removed 1 base at V and 2 bases at J, with 10 bases between. The CDR3 consists of 15 residues. The germline CDR1 and CDR2 sequences are SGHNT and YENEEA. This CDR3 is CASSLVIALTDTQYF. CDR3 nucleotides: TGTGCCAGCAGCTTAGTTATAGCACTCACAGATACGCAGTATTTT. The full variable domain, its missing parts supplied by reference TRBV11-3 and TRBJ2-3, is EAGVVQSPRYKIIEKKQPVAFWCNPISGHNTLYWYLQNLGQGPELLIRYENEEAVDDSQLPKDRFSAERLKGVDSTLKIQPAELGDSAVYLCASSLVIALTDTQYFGPGTRLTVL.

The CDR3 DNA is TGTGCCACCAGCACACGGGGGGGGGATGGCTACACCTTC. Protein: CATSTRGGDGYTF. The chain is built from TRBV15 and TRBJ1-2; D might be TRBD1 (5 bases). Per germline, CDR1 LNHNV and CDR2 YYDKDF (reference sequence). This CDR3 has 13 amino acids. V gave up 4 bases and J gave up 6 bases, with 12 bases separating them.